A single sample gave rise to the 10 T cell receptor beta chains below, sequenced in a study of monozygotic twins with inflammatory bowel disease. TCRdb reprocessed the 5' RACE reads and stores each CDR3 protein as one record, lacking DNA. This repertoire includes 150,000 to 200,000 distinct CDR3 sequences. The sequencing sample was made of blood. Receptors were obtained from a human donor with ulcerative colitis or Crohn's disease, or a healthy co-twin of an affected twin (not recorded which).

V gene TRBV7-9 combines with J gene TRBJ1-1. Germline V CDR1 and CDR2: SEHNR, FQNEAQ (reference sequence). The CDR3 runs 13 residues. The CDR3 reads CASSRHLNTEAFF.

The chain is built from TRBV6-2 or TRBV6-3 and TRBJ2-7; TCRdb selects TRBD1, and the lack of DNA leaves this call unchecked. Per the germline V gene, CDR1 is MNHEY and CDR2 is SVGEGT. This CDR3 has 17 amino acids. The CDR3 loop is CASSRNPGTDFFYEQYF.

V gene TRBV30 combines with J gene TRBJ2-4; TCRdb's D gene call, TRBD1, goes unchecked for lack of DNA. Per germline, CDR1 GTSNPN and CDR2 SVGIG (reference sequence). The CDR3 consists of 14 residues. The CDR3 region is CAWNEGQGANIQYF.

The gene calls are TRBV20-1 and TRBJ2-7; TCRdb's D gene call, TRBD2, goes unchecked for lack of DNA. Looked up from germline, CDR1 is DFQATT and CDR2 is SNEGSKA (reference sequence). This CDR3 spans 16 amino acids. CDR3 sequence reads: CSASGRRVAGSYEQYF.

The V call is TRBV6-5, the J call TRBJ2-5; the D call of TRBD2 rests on TCRdb alone, since no DNA is present to check it. The germline V gene encodes CDR1 MNHEY and CDR2 SVGAGI. The CDR3 runs to 15 residues. The CDR3 loop is CASTSALTTQETQYF.

J is TRBJ1-6 and V is TRBV5-6; checking the TCRdb D call of TRBD1 is not possible without DNA. Germline V gene lookup returns CDR1 SGHDT and CDR2 YYEEEE. The CDR3 runs 15 residues. The CDR3 here is CASNPLLEAGSPLHF.

The V gene is TRBV29-1, the J gene TRBJ1-2. This CDR3 is built from 12 residues. Germline CDR1 SQVTM, CDR2 ANQGSEA. The CDR3 spells CSVEVRHYGYTF. Supplemented by reference TRBV29-1 and TRBJ1-2, the full variable domain reads SAVISQKPSRDICQRGTSLTIQCQVDSQVTMMFWYRQQPGQSLTLIATANQGSEATYESGFVIDKFPISRPNLTFSTLTVSNMSPEDSSIYLCSVEVRHYGYTFGSGTRLTVV.

This chain connects TRBV5-6 to TRBJ2-7; TCRdb returns TRBD2, unconfirmable since there is no DNA. The germline CDR1 and CDR2 sequences are SGHDT and YYEEEE. The CDR3 extends over 16 amino acids. This chain's CDR3 is CASSPSLAGGPYEQYF.

The chain links TRBV29-1 to TRBJ1-2; TCRdb's D call, TRBD1, is unchecked because there is no DNA. Per germline, CDR1 SQVTM and CDR2 ANQGSEA. The CDR3 is made up of 14 amino acids. The CDR3: CSATKGTGGYGYTF.

V gene TRBV7-2 combines with J gene TRBJ1-1; checking the TCRdb D call of TRBD1 is not possible without DNA. Germline loops: CDR1 SGHTA, CDR2 FQGNSA. The CDR3 consists of 16 residues. The CDR3 protein is CASSLGGARSSTEAFF.